The TCR beta chain described here comes from a study of cytomegalovirus exposure and HLA in healthy donors. Deletions cut 1 base from V and 8 bases from J, with 15 bases between. CDR1 SGHTA and CDR2 FQGNSA come from the germline V gene. The CDR3 spans 15 residues. PCR amplification relied on 60 Vbeta primers (plus 13 Jbeta primers). Profiling relied on immunoSEQ multiplex PCR, and the TCRdb table lists in-frame clones only, not all of them. The sample lists some 130,000 clones, approximately 84% occurring once. The receptor was isolated from a boy younger than 10 in good health and CMV-seronegative. The material sequenced was PBMCs. The chain uses TRBV7-2 and TRBJ1-5; tentatively, D is TRBD1 (5 bases). Here the CDR3 reads CASSLVVAGREPQHF. DNA of the CDR3: TGTGCCAGCAGCTTAGTGGTGGCAGGGCGAGAGCCCCAGCATTTT. Full variable domain (rest looked up from reference TRBV7-2 and TRBJ1-5): GAGVSQSPSNKVTEKGKDVELRCDPISGHTALYWYRQSLGQGLEFLIYFQGNSAPDKSGLPSDRFSAERTGGSVSTLTIQRTQQEDSAVYLCASSLVVAGREPQHFGDGTRLSIL.